The 30 T cell receptor beta chains reported below all come from one sample, sequenced in a study of CD4 T cells in relation to SARS-CoV-2 and coronaviruses. Antigens of these TCRs are unknown. Assay used: immunoSEQ multiplex PCR; TCRdb lists only in-frame clones, some missing. The sample shows tens of thousands of clones, around four fifths of them seen only once. The sample comprised memory CD4+ T cells from PBMCs, cultured in vitro. These receptors all stem from an adult with COVID-19.

The chain joins TRBV9 to TRBJ2-5, with 7 bases matching TRBD2. CDR1 SGDLS and CDR2 YYNGEE come from the germline V gene. There are 14 residues in the CDR3. Germline trimming cut 0 bases from V and 5 bases from J; bases unmatched to any gene: 4. CDR3 residues: CASSVAGGDETQYF. Written as DNA, the CDR3 is TGTGCCAGCAGCGTAGCGGGAGGAGATGAGACCCAGTACTTC. The full variable domain, rest sourced from reference TRBV9 and TRBJ2-5, is DSGVTQTPKHLITATGQRVTLRCSPRSGDLSVYWYQQSLDQGLQFLIQYYNGEERAKGNILERFSAQQFPDLHSELNLSSLELGDSALYFCASSVAGGDETQYFGPGTRLLVL.

V and J are TRBV3-1 (or the pseudogene TRBV3-2) and TRBJ2-5; no clear D. The CDR3 extends over 11 amino acids. Germline V gene data show CDR1 as LGHDT and CDR2 as YNNKEL (reference sequence). The V end lost 4 bases, the J end lost 3 bases, and 3 bases lay between the germline ends. Here the CDR3 reads CASSLEETQYF. The CDR3 coding sequence is TGTGCCAGCAGCCTAGAAGAGACCCAGTACTTC.

The V call is TRBV18, the J call TRBJ2-5, with D possibly being TRBD1 or TRBD2 (6 bases each). Trimming stripped 0 bases from V and 7 bases from J, with 18 bases between. In germline, CDR1 is KGHSH, CDR2 LQKENI. The CDR3 totals 16 residues. The DNA for the CDR3 is TGTGCCAGCTCACCACCAGTAGGAGGGGGACCAGGGACCCAGTACTTC. It specifies CASSPPVGGGPGTQYF.

The chain joins TRBV19 to TRBJ1-1; D remains unclear. The CDR3 has 11 amino acids. The V end lost 5 bases, the J end lost 0 bases, and 1 base lay between the germline ends. Germline V lookup: CDR1 LNHDA, CDR2 SQIVND (reference sequence). In DNA form, the CDR3 reads TGTGCCAGTAGTCTGAACACTGAAGCTTTCTTT. This codes for CASSLNTEAFF.

The chain couples TRBV27 to TRBJ2-1; the match to TRBD2 covers 9 bases. CDR1 MNHEY and CDR2 SMNVEV come from the germline V gene (reference sequence). The V segment lost 2 bases and the J segment 15 bases; nucleotides outside the gene matches: 14. There are 15 residues in the CDR3. The CDR3 is CASSLEGTSHHIGFF. The CDR3 region has the DNA TGTGCCAGCAGTTTAGAAGGGACTAGCCACCACATTGGGTTCTTC.

This rearrangement joins TRBV10-3 to TRBJ1-6, with 7 nucleotides matching TRBD1. CDR3 size: 13 residues. Germline V gene data show CDR1 as ENHRY and CDR2 as SYGVKD. V shed 9 bases, J shed 8 bases, and the junction held 7 bases outside the gene matches. CDR3 in DNA: TGTGCCATAGGGGACAGTGCCTATTCACCCCTCCACTTT. Protein product: CAIGDSAYSPLHF.

The chain is built from TRBV25-1 and TRBJ2-7; 14 bases map to TRBD2. Germline-derived CDR1 and CDR2 are MGHDK and SYGVNS. The length of the CDR3 is 17 residues. V lost 6 bases and J lost 4; bases outside the gene matches: 11. CDR3: CASRVSGTSGSSYEQYF. The CDR3 DNA reads TGTGCCAGCAGGGTCTCCGGGACTAGCGGGAGTTCGTACGAGCAGTACTTC.

The chain couples TRBV18 to TRBJ1-1; 9 bases agree with TRBD1. The CDR3 loop spans 15 amino acids. Trimming removed 2 bases from V and 3 bases from J; junction bases left unmatched: 4. Per the germline V gene, CDR1 is KGHSH and CDR2 is LQKENI. As DNA, the CDR3 is TGTGCCAGCTCACCAAGGGACAGGGATGACACTGAAGCTTTCTTT. Amino acids: CASSPRDRDDTEAFF.

V gene TRBV7-9 combines with J gene TRBJ2-2; 7 bases are a match to TRBD2. V was clipped by 6 bases and J by 2 bases; unmatched bases: 6. Germline V CDR1 and CDR2: SEHNR, FQNEAQ (reference sequence). The CDR3 is 15 amino acids. Written as DNA, the CDR3 is TGTGCCAGCAGTAGACTAGCACAAAACACCGGGGAGCTGTTTTTT. This sequence encodes CASSRLAQNTGELFF.

CDR3 DNA: TGTGCCAGCAGCCCCTTCACAGCCGTTCCTGGAAACACCATATATTTT. The encoded protein is CASSPFTAVPGNTIYF. V and J are TRBV14 and TRBJ1-3; D unresolved. V lost 4 bases and J lost 2, with 15 bases in between. Germline CDR1 and CDR2: SGHDN and FVKESK. The CDR3 is made up of 16 amino acids.

The chain couples TRBV6-4 to TRBJ1-5; weak D call: TRBD1 (5 bases). CDR3 size: 16 residues. CDR1 MRHNA and CDR2 SNTAGT come from the germline V gene. The ends were cut back, 2 bases at V and 2 bases at J, with 13 bases in the middle. Here the CDR3 reads CASSDPGRGGNQPQHF. Here the CDR3 DNA reads TGTGCCAGCAGTGACCCCGGGAGAGGGGGCAATCAGCCCCAGCATTTT.

This chain uses TRBV9 with TRBJ2-1, with D possibly being TRBD1 or TRBD2 (5 bases each). Looked up from germline, CDR1 is SGDLS and CDR2 is YYNGEE. V dropped 2 bases and J dropped 8 bases, with 11 bases sitting between them. The CDR3 spans 13 residues. CDR3 bases: TGTGCCAGCAGCGTCGGGGCGTCCGATGAGCAGTTCTTC. Its translation: CASSVGASDEQFF.

The genes are TRBV21-1 and TRBJ2-7; the table names TRBD1, a call not compared with the DNA. TRBV21-1 is classified as a pseudogene. This CDR3 comprises 17 residues. The CDR3 DNA sequence: TGTGCCAGCAGCAAAACTAGAGGACAGGGTAGGACCTACGAGCAGTACTTC. It specifies CASSKTRGQGRTYEQYF.

The rearrangement uses TRBV3-1 (or the pseudogene TRBV3-2) and TRBJ2-3; 8 bases are shared with TRBD1. Germline trimming cut 5 bases from V and 3 bases from J; bases unmatched to any gene: 10. Germline assignment: CDR1 LGHDT and CDR2 YNNKEL (reference sequence). The CDR3 length is 16 residues. CDR3 nucleotide sequence: TGTGCCAGCAGCTCGCACGGACAGGGTCGGACAGATACGCAGTATTTT. Translation gives CASSSHGQGRTDTQYF.

The chain uses TRBV2 and TRBJ2-7, with TRBD2 matching 8 bases. CDR1 SNHLY and CDR2 FYNNEI come from the germline V gene. This CDR3 contains 13 residues. Unmatched junction bases numbered 4, after V lost 0 bases and J lost 9 bases. CDR3 in DNA: TGTGCCAGCAGTGAAGCTAGCGGGATGGGGCAGTACTTC. Translation gives CASSEASGMGQYF.

V and J are TRBV15 and TRBJ2-7; 7 bases map to TRBD1. Trimming took 5 bases from V and 0 from J; bases not matched to a gene: 7. The germline V gene has CDR1 LNHNV and CDR2 YYDKDF (reference sequence). The length of the CDR3 is 15 residues. The CDR3 DNA reads as TGTGCCACCAGCTTAAACCGGGACAGCTCCTACGAGCAGTACTTC. It encodes CATSLNRDSSYEQYF.

The rearrangement joins TRBV19 to TRBJ2-1; perhaps TRBD2 as D (5 bases). Germline CDR1 reads LNHDA; CDR2 reads SQIVND (reference sequence). Trimming took 3 bases from V and 4 from J, leaving 13 bases between them. The CDR3 has 15 amino acids. CDR3 DNA: TGTGCCAGTAGTATCTCGGGATTAAGGTACAATGAGCAGTTCTTC. It encodes CASSISGLRYNEQFF.

This clone was picked up one time. The chain employs TRBV29-1 and TRBJ2-2; unclear D gene. CDR1 and CDR2 (germline): SQVTM, ANQGSEA. Trimming cost V 1 base and J 4 bases, with 10 bases left between them. The CDR3 is 14 residues long. In DNA form, the CDR3 reads TGCAGCGTTGAAGTGACGAGTTTCACCGGGGAGCTGTTTTTT. Translation: CSVEVTSFTGELFF.

The chain employs TRBV7-3 and TRBJ2-3; 9 nucleotides line up with TRBD2. The germline V gene encodes CDR1 SGHTA and CDR2 FQGTGA. V shed 3 bases, J shed 0 bases, and the junction held 1 base outside the gene matches. The CDR3 contains 15 residues. The CDR3 sequence: CASSFSGRSTDTQYF. The CDR3 region has the DNA TGTGCCAGCAGCTTTAGCGGGAGAAGCACAGATACGCAGTATTTT.

The chain couples TRBV2 to TRBJ2-1; 8 bases agree with TRBD2. Per the germline V gene, CDR1 is SNHLY and CDR2 is FYNNEI. This CDR3 has 15 residues. Trimming cost V 6 bases and J 2 bases; bases outside gene matches: 6. This chain's CDR3 is CASSPLAAAYNEQFF. CDR3 DNA: TGTGCCAGCAGCCCACTAGCGGCTGCCTACAATGAGCAGTTCTTC.

The chain is built from TRBV3-1 (or the pseudogene TRBV3-2) and TRBJ2-5; D gene ambiguous. The germline gives CDR1 LGHDT, CDR2 YNNKEL (reference sequence). The CDR3 spans 12 residues. Trimming removed 3 bases from V and 4 bases from J, with 6 bases in between. The CDR3 protein is CASSQSGETQYF. The DNA for the CDR3 is TGTGCCAGCAGCCAGTCAGGAGAGACCCAGTACTTC.

In its sample, this clone was seen a few times. This chain joins TRBV2 and TRBJ2-1; possible D gene TRBD2, 5 bases. The CDR3 length is 10 residues. Looked up from germline, CDR1 is SNHLY and CDR2 is FYNNEI. V was pared by 7 bases and J by 12 bases, with 10 bases between. The CDR3 is CASIGVRQFF. CDR3 sequence (DNA): TGTGCCAGCATCGGGGTTCGGCAGTTCTTC.

The V and J genes are TRBV28 and TRBJ2-5; D is unclear. Trimming took off 5 bases at V and 2 bases at J, with 15 bases between the two ends. This CDR3 comprises 15 residues. CDR1 and CDR2 from the germline V gene are MDHEN and SYDVKM. CDR3 coding DNA: TGTGCCAGCAGTCCCCTCCCCCAACAGCAAGAGACCCAGTACTTC. Its translation is CASSPLPQQQETQYF.

The chain employs TRBV7-2 and TRBJ2-3; tentatively, D is TRBD1 (6 bases). In germline, CDR1 is SGHTA, CDR2 FQGNSA. The CDR3 is 15 amino acids. V dropped 5 bases and J dropped 2 bases, with 14 bases sitting between them. The CDR3, as DNA: TGTGCCAGCAGCCCGGGGTGGGGGCCCACAGATACGCAGTATTTT. It is translated as CASSPGWGPTDTQYF.

This chain uses TRBV14 with TRBJ2-5, with D perhaps matching TRBD2 (5 bases). Germline V gene data show CDR1 as SGHDN and CDR2 as FVKESK. Trimming removed 1 base at V and 10 bases at J, with 16 bases between. CDR3 length equals 14 residues. For the CDR3, the DNA is TGTGCCAGCAGCCAAGTGGGCGTGGGGAGTGACCAGTACTTC. Translation: CASSQVGVGSDQYF.

The V and J genes are TRBV6-5 and TRBJ1-1; no clear D gene. Per germline, CDR1 MNHEY and CDR2 SVGAGI. This CDR3 has 12 amino acids. The V end lost 6 bases, the J end lost 4 bases, and 9 bases lay between the germline ends. CDR3 residues: CASSPPGTEAFF. CDR3 DNA: TGTGCCAGCAGCCCCCCGGGCACTGAAGCTTTCTTT.

For the CDR3, the DNA is TGTGCCAGCAGCCGAGAACTAGCGGGAGGCAATGAGCAGTTCTTC. Translated, it gives CASSRELAGGNEQFF. The rearrangement joins TRBV7-9 to TRBJ2-1; 12 positions agree with TRBD2. Germline V gives CDR1 SEHNR, CDR2 FQNEAQ (reference sequence). J lost 6 bases, V lost 5 bases, and 5 bases had no gene match. The CDR3 is 15 amino acids.

The V and J genes are TRBV27 and TRBJ2-2; D perhaps matches TRBD2 (5 bases). The CDR3 loop spans 14 amino acids. Germline CDR1 and CDR2: MNHEY and SMNVEV (reference sequence). The V end lost 4 bases, the J end lost 7 bases, and 13 bases lay between the germline ends. CDR3 sequence (DNA): TGTGCCAGCAGTTCCTGGACTTCCTACGGGGAGCTGTTTTTT. Protein sequence: CASSSWTSYGELFF.

This clone has just a few counts. The chain combines TRBV5-1 with TRBJ2-2; 7 bases match TRBD1. Germline values: CDR1 SGHRS, CDR2 YFSETQ. J gave up 0 bases and V 4 bases, and 3 bases lay outside the gene matches. CDR3 length: 15 amino acids. Here the CDR3 reads CASSPGQTNTGELFF. The CDR3 DNA sequence: TGCGCCAGCAGCCCGGGACAGACGAACACCGGGGAGCTGTTTTTT.

V usage is TRBV7-2 and J usage is TRBJ2-5; possible D gene TRBD2, 6 bases. CDR3 length: 14 amino acids. V was clipped by 1 base and J by 5 bases, with 11 bases between them. CDR1 and CDR2 from the germline V gene are SGHTA and FQGNSA. As DNA, the CDR3 is TGTGCCAGCAGCTTAGAGTGGGGGAGGGAGACCCAGTACTTC. It encodes CASSLEWGRETQYF.